These T cell receptor beta chains were read from a single sample in a study of T cell repertoires in cytomegalovirus infection. TCRdb reprocessed the reads with MiXCR, giving one entry per CDR3 protein. Of fewer than 200,000 distinct CDR3 sequences listed, roughly an eighth were seen once; the top ten hold roughly 27%. Sequenced: PBMCs. All receptors come from a human donor in good health (CMV status not recorded). Some clones in this sample may be carry-over from other donors' samples. Both conserved end residues are part of each CDR3. A D gene is named only where the DNA matches it firmly. Size is stated for part of the rows, as once, few or many counts, or as a class when the clone is expanded.

d_gene,j_gene,abundance,len,v_gene,CDR3nt,CDR3aa
TRBD2,TRBJ2-7,many,19,TRBV3-1,TGTGCCAGCAGCCCGGGACTAGCGGGAGGGGGAAGACTTCGATACGAGCAGTACTTC,CASSPGLAGGGRLRYEQYF
-,TRBJ1-5,many,14,TRBV2,TGTGCCAGCAGTGAATCAGGGGGCAATCAGCCCCAGCATTTT,CASSESGGNQPQHF
TRBD2,TRBJ2-2,-,16,TRBV19,TGTGCCAGTAGTTTAGCGGGGGGGCCGGTCGTCGGGGAGCTGTTTTTT,CASSLAGGPVVGELFF
-,TRBJ1-1,many,12,TRBV7-9,TGTGCCAGCAGCTTAGCGTTTTCAGAAGCTTTCTTT,CASSLAFSEAFF
TRBD2,TRBJ2-1,many,17,TRBV28,TGTGCCAGCAGTTCCAGGACTAGCGGGAGGTTATCAAATGAGCAGTTCTTC,CASSSRTSGRLSNEQFF
-,TRBJ2-1,many,15,TRBV28,TGTGCCAGCAGTTCGACTAACTCTGTGTACAATGAGCAGTTCTTC,CASSSTNSVYNEQFF
-,TRBJ1-1,many,15,TRBV4-1,TGCGCCAGCCAAGACCTAGTAGCTTTGAACACTGAAGCTTTCTTT,CASQDLVALNTEAFF
-,TRBJ1-5,-,16,TRBV28,TGTGCCAGCATCTACACGGGGGGTAGAAGCAATCAGCCCCAGCATTTT,CASIYTGGRSNQPQHF
TRBD2,TRBJ2-3,many,15,TRBV7-3,TGTGCCAGCAGCTTCTCGGGACTAGCGGTGGATACGCAGTATTTT,CASSFSGLAVDTQYF
-,TRBJ1-2,many,15,TRBV7-2,TGTGCCAGCAGCCCTAAGGCGGGGGATCCCTATGGCTACACCTTC,CASSPKAGDPYGYTF
-,TRBJ2-1,many,15,TRBV19,TGTGCCAGTAGTATTGGTACAGGGTTGTTCAATGAGCAGTTCTTC,CASSIGTGLFNEQFF
TRBD1,TRBJ2-5,-,13,TRBV20-1,TGCAGTGCCCCGGGACAGTATCAAGAGACCCAGTACTTC,CSAPGQYQETQYF
-,TRBJ1-1,-,13,TRBV7-3,TGTGCCAGTAGGGTCTCTTTGGGCACTGAAGCTTTCTTT,CASRVSLGTEAFF
TRBD1,TRBJ1-2,few,12,TRBV12-3/TRBV12-4,TGTGCCAGCAGACCGACAGGGGATGGCTACACCTTC,CASRPTGDGYTF
-,TRBJ2-4,many,14,TRBV6-2/TRBV6-3,TGTGCCAGCACCAGTTTACTAGCCAAAAACATTCAGTACTTC,CASTSLLAKNIQYF
-,TRBJ2-7,many,16,TRBV7-9,TGTGCCAGCAGCCCCACGGGCTATAAGCAATCTCCCGAGCAGTACTTC,CASSPTGYKQSPEQYF
-,TRBJ2-5,many,15,TRBV28,TGTGCCAGCAGTTCCCGCACTGGATACCAAGAGACCCAGTACTTC,CASSSRTGYQETQYF
-,TRBJ1-1,few,14,TRBV28,TGTGCCAGCAGTTTATGGGAAGCGGGCACTGAAGCTTTCTTT,CASSLWEAGTEAFF
-,TRBJ2-7,few,14,TRBV27,TGTGCCAGCGGTAGATTACCTGCCCCCTACGAGCAGTACTTC,CASGRLPAPYEQYF
-,TRBJ1-2,many,14,TRBV7-3,TGTGCCAGCAGCTTAAGGGCAGGGAGCTATGGCTACACCTTC,CASSLRAGSYGYTF
-,TRBJ1-5,many,15,TRBV7-8,TGTGCCAGCAGCTCACCCGGGGGGGGTCGCCAGCCCCAGCATTTT,CASSSPGGGRQPQHF
TRBD1,TRBJ2-3,many,15,TRBV20-1,TGCAGTGCTAGAATGGGGGACAGGGACACAGATACGCAGTATTTT,CSARMGDRDTDTQYF
-,TRBJ2-6,many,13,TRBV7-2,TGTGCCAGTCTAATCTCTGGGGCCAACGTCCTGACTTTC,CASLISGANVLTF
-,TRBJ1-5,-,15,TRBV15,TGTGCCACCAGCAGGATCAGGAGCCACAATCAGCCCCAGCATTTT,CATSRIRSHNQPQHF
-,TRBJ1-1,few,12,TRBV29-1,TGCAGCGCCAAAGGGCATAACACTGAAGCTTTCTTT,CSAKGHNTEAFF
-,TRBJ1-4,many,14,TRBV7-9,TGTGCCAGCAGCCCCGCGGGGGCTTGGGAAAAACTGTTTTTT,CASSPAGAWEKLFF
-,TRBJ2-7,few,11,TRBV29-1,TGCAGCGTTGGGGAGGTCCACGAGCAGTACTTC,CSVGEVHEQYF
-,TRBJ2-1,few,15,TRBV14,TGTGCCAGCAGCCCCTGGCGGAGCTCCTACAATGAGCAGTTCTTC,CASSPWRSSYNEQFF
-,TRBJ2-5,many,11,TRBV7-2,TGTGCCAGCAGTAACGGGGAGACCCAGTACTTC,CASSNGETQYF
TRBD1,TRBJ1-1,few,17,TRBV29-1,TGCAGCGTTGACCTCCGGGGCGGTTATGACAGGGGCACTGAAGCTTTCTTT,CSVDLRGGYDRGTEAFF
TRBD2,TRBJ2-1,many,16,TRBV7-2,TGTGCCAGCAGCTTAATGCCTAGCGGGGGGGCCAATGAGCAGTTCTTC,CASSLMPSGGANEQFF
-,TRBJ1-1,few,15,TRBV19,TGTGCCACCAACCCATCTTTAGGGGCGAACACTGAAGCTTTCTTT,CATNPSLGANTEAFF
TRBD2,TRBJ2-7,many,14,TRBV12-3/TRBV12-4,TGTGCCAGCACTATTAGCGGGAGGGCCGGCGAGCAGTACTTC,CASTISGRAGEQYF
TRBD2,TRBJ2-1,many,15,TRBV11-1,TGTGCCAGCAGCCTCCCGGGACTAGAGGCCGATGAGCAGTTCTTC,CASSLPGLEADEQFF
-,TRBJ2-7,many,15,TRBV7-9,TGTGCCAGCAGCTCCACGCGGGACAGAACCTACGAGCAGTACTTC,CASSSTRDRTYEQYF
-,TRBJ2-4,many,21,TRBV11-2,TGTGCCAGCAGCTCAACCGGGACTCCGACCCCTTATAACTCAGCCAAAAACATTCAGTACTTC,CASSSTGTPTPYNSAKNIQYF
TRBD2,TRBJ2-3,few,15,TRBV12-3/TRBV12-4,TGTGCCAGCAGTTTGGAGGGAGGGCGCACAGATACGCAGTATTTT,CASSLEGGRTDTQYF
-,TRBJ1-1,-,12,TRBV10-3,TGTGCCACGGGACCGCTGAACACTGAAGCTTTCTTT,CATGPLNTEAFF
-,TRBJ1-4,many,13,TRBV7-2,TGTGCCAGCAGCTTAGCCGGAGGGGAAAAACTGTTTTTT,CASSLAGGEKLFF